The rows below give T cell receptor beta chains drawn from one sample of a study of OX40 agonist ivuxolimab in advanced cancers. Produced via immunoSEQ multiplex PCR; TCRdb's table is partial and in-frame only. The sample shows roughly 100,000 clones, under 95% of them seen only once. The specimen was CD4+ or CD8+ T cells sorted from blood, collected in a trial of the OX40 agonist ivuxolimab. These receptors originate from an adult with an advanced solid tumor such as melanoma, head and neck, liver or kidney cancer. CDR3s include the opening cysteine and the closing phenylalanine or tryptophan. D genes are given only for firm matches. For some rows the clone size is stated as once, few or many, or as a class when expanded; others skip it.

TRBJ2-1 | TRBD2 | TRBV5-8 | once | CASRRLAGGYNEQFF | TGTGCCAGCAGACGACTAGCGGGAGGCTACAATGAGCAGTTCTTC
TRBJ1-1 | . | TRBV5-4 | . | CASSLGTGRGVGAEAFF | TGTGCCAGCAGCTTGGGAACAGGGCGGGGAGTCGGCGCTGAAGCTTTCTTT
TRBJ1-2 | . | TRBV7-2 | . | CASTGLVQTGLGGYTF | TGTGCCAGCACCGGATTAGTCCAAACAGGGTTGGGCGGCTACACCTTC
TRBJ1-1 | . | TRBV10-2 | . | CASSDGVPTEAFF | TGCGCCAGCAGTGATGGGGTGCCCACTGAAGCTTTCTTT
TRBJ2-1 | TRBD2 | TRBV2 | . | CASSEKTGLAGWEQFF | TGTGCCAGCAGTGAAAAAACGGGACTAGCGGGATGGGAGCAGTTCTTC
TRBJ2-1 | TRBD2 | TRBV7-2 | . | CVSSLGLVFSYNEQFF | TGTGTCAGCAGCTTAGGACTAGTCTTCTCCTACAATGAGCAGTTCTTC
TRBJ1-2 | . | TRBV28 | . | CASEGLLQHGYTF | TGTGCCAGTGAGGGGTTGCTTCAGCATGGCTACACCTTC
TRBJ2-3 | . | TRBV7-3 | . | CASSFSAGPTDTQYF | TGTGCCAGCAGCTTCTCGGCGGGACCCACAGATACGCAGTATTTT
TRBJ1-3 | . | TRBV18 | . | CASSPFGNTIYF | TGTGCCAGCTCACCATTTGGAAACACCATATATTTT
TRBJ2-7 | . | TRBV6-5 | . | CATFNGWGSEQYF | TGTGCCACCTTTAATGGGTGGGGGAGCGAGCAGTACTTC